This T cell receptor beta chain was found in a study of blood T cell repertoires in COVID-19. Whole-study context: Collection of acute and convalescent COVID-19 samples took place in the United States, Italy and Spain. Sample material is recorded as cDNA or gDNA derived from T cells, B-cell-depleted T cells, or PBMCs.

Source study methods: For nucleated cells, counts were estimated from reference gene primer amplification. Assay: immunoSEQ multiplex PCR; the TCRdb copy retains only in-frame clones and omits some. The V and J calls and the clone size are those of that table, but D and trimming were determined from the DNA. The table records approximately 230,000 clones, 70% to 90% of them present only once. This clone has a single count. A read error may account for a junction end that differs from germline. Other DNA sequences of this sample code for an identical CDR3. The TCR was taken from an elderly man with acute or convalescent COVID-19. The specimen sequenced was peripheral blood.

The CDR3 bases are TGTGCCAGCTCACCACCGACAGGTTTGAATACTGAAGCTTTCTTT. It is translated as CASSPPTGLNTEAFF. The rearrangement links TRBV18 to TRBJ1-1; a weak D match, TRBD1 (6 bases). The CDR3 sequence is 15 residues long. Germline assignment: CDR1 KGHSH and CDR2 LQKENI. The full variable domain, its missing parts supplied by reference TRBV18 and TRBJ1-1, is NAGVMQNPRHLVRRRGQEARLRCSPMKGHSHVYWYRQLPEEGLKFMVYLQKENIIDESGMPKERFSAEFPKEGPSILRIQQVVRGDSAAYFCASSPPTGLNTEAFFGQGTRLTVV.